This T cell receptor beta chain was observed in a study of T cells in Graves' hyperthyroidism and ophthalmopathy. Germline-derived CDR1 and CDR2 are LGHDT and YNNKEL (reference sequence). The CDR3 runs 14 residues. V lost 0 bases and J lost 7, with 9 bases in between. This clonotype was recorded at least ten times. Its antigen is not identified. It was RNA transcripts that yielded the amplified TCR beta CDR3 regions. The study used the HTBI primer set for a first-round RT-PCR of the TCR CDR3. TCRdb passed the multiplex PCR reads through MiXCR, listing each CDR3 protein once. Of over 150,000 distinct CDR3 sequences in the sample, about a sixth are singletons; the top ten hold 53%. Pregnant or lactating patients were excluded, as were those with uncontrolled infection or other autoimmune disease. PBMCs were derived from 7.5 to 10 ml fresh peripheral blood. Study-wide results and limits: Blood also contained most expanded thyroid clonotypes above 0.001.

This sequence joins TRBV3-1 and TRBJ1-4; D remains unclear. The receptor was isolated from a woman in her forties or fifties with Graves' hyperthyroidism. Material for sequencing was blood. CDR3 sequence: CASSQEGNLEKLFF. CDR3 DNA: TGTGCCAGCAGCCAAGAAGGGAACCTTGAAAAACTGTTTTTT.